These 9 T cell receptor beta chains originate from one sample sequenced in a study of T cells in localized non-small cell lung cancer. This table comes from immunoSEQ multiplex PCR, and its TCRdb copy is limited to in-frame clones, with some not included. The sample has approximately 64,000 clones; approximately 87% are singletons. The sequencing here drew on peripheral blood, taken before any cancer treatment. The receptors were sampled from a woman aged 40-75 years with stage I lung adenocarcinoma.

This clone was seen just once. V gene TRBV6-5 combines with J gene TRBJ2-7, with D perhaps matching TRBD2 (6 bases). The germline V gene encodes CDR1 MNHEY and CDR2 SVGAGI. The CDR3 length is 15 residues. Trimming took 2 bases from V and 3 from J, leaving 14 bases between them. The CDR3 loop is CASSYRGAPGYEQYF. CDR3 nucleotides: TGTGCCAGCAGTTACCGCGGGGCGCCCGGCTACGAGCAGTACTTC.

CDR3 sequence reads: CASSPSGGSYEQYF. CDR3 bases: TGTGCCAGCAGCCCGAGCGGGGGGTCCTACGAGCAGTACTTC. The chain employs TRBV11-1 and TRBJ2-7; 9 nucleotides align to TRBD2. Germline trimming cut 5 bases from V and 1 base from J; bases unmatched to any gene: 3. Per the germline V gene, CDR1 is SGHAT and CDR2 is FQDESV (reference sequence). There are 14 residues in the CDR3.

The V gene is TRBV11-2, the J gene TRBJ1-2; D unclear. V gave up 5 bases and J gave up 4 bases, with 14 bases separating them. The germline gives CDR1 SGHAT, CDR2 FQNNGV. The CDR3 has 14 residues. The CDR3 spells CASSPAAGSYGYTF. The CDR3 DNA reads as TGTGCCAGCAGCCCAGCGGCGGGCAGCTATGGCTACACCTTC.

The chain links TRBV19 to TRBJ1-1; D is uncertain. The V end was cut by 3 bases, the J end by 1 base, with 12 bases between. CDR1 and CDR2 (germline): LNHDA, SQIVND (reference sequence). This CDR3 is built from 15 residues. CDR3 sequence: CASSMGWLPNTEAFF. In DNA form, the CDR3 reads TGTGCCAGTAGTATGGGGTGGCTTCCGAACACTGAAGCTTTCTTT.

V is TRBV28 and J is TRBJ2-6; 8 bases align to TRBD2. After removal of 5 bases from V and 3 bases from J, the junction contained 15 bases not matched to a gene. There are 19 residues in the CDR3. From germline, CDR1 is MDHEN and CDR2 SYDVKM. This CDR3 reads CASSPPQGLAGFGANVLTF. CDR3 in DNA: TGTGCCAGCAGTCCACCCCAGGGGCTAGCGGGTTTTGGGGCCAACGTCCTGACTTTC.

This chain links TRBV6-5 with TRBJ1-2; the match to TRBD1 covers 7 bases. Trimming cost V 6 bases and J 2 bases; bases outside gene matches: 3. Germline lookup yields CDR1 MNHEY and CDR2 SVGAGI. This CDR3 is 13 amino acids long. DNA of the CDR3: TGTGCCAGCAGCTCGACAGGGAACTATGGCTACACCTTC. It translates to CASSSTGNYGYTF.

The V gene is TRBV7-8, the J gene TRBJ2-2; a weak D match, TRBD2 (5 bases). V was shortened by 1 base and J by 5 bases, with 17 bases between the two germline ends. This CDR3 contains 17 residues. Germline lookup yields CDR1 SGHVS and CDR2 FQNEAQ. CDR3 sequence (DNA): TGTGCCAGCAGCTTAGTGGCCAGCCGAACGGGAACCGGGGAGCTGTTTTTT. This codes for CASSLVASRTGTGELFF. The full variable domain, completed using reference TRBV7-8 and TRBJ2-2, is GAGVSQSPRYKVAKRGQDVALRCDPISGHVSLFWYQQALGQGPEFLTYFQNEAQLDKSGLPSDRFFAERPEGSVSTLKIQRTQQEDSAVYLCASSLVASRTGTGELFFGEGSRLTVL.

The chain has TRBV18 and TRBJ2-3; unclear D gene. Germline loops: CDR1 KGHSH, CDR2 LQKENI. Trimming removed 0 bases from V and 2 bases from J, with 18 bases in between. The CDR3 spans 18 residues. CDR3 nucleotides: TGTGCCAGCTCACCACCTAACCTGCGATGGAACTCCACAGATACGCAGTATTTT. Amino acids: CASSPPNLRWNSTDTQYF.

V is TRBV5-6 and J is TRBJ1-6, with D possibly TRBD1 on 5 matching bases. The CDR3 is 17 residues long. Per the germline V gene, CDR1 is SGHDT and CDR2 is YYEEEE. Trimming removed 3 bases at V and 9 bases at J, with 22 bases between. Written as DNA, the CDR3 is TGTGCCAGCAGCTCCTGGCAGGGACCTTATGGGATTTCACCCCTCCACTTT. Its protein is CASSSWQGPYGISPLHF.